These 6 T cell receptor beta chains originate from one sample sequenced in a study of blood T cell repertoires in COVID-19. Generated by immunoSEQ multiplex PCR, the TCRdb table keeps only in-frame clones and is missing some. The sample includes about 200,000 clones, approximately 80% seen only once; the top ten take 6% to 7.5%. Sequencing input: PBMCs or T cells enriched from blood (not recorded which). Every receptor here comes from a woman in her thirties or forties with acute COVID-19.

The chain carries TRBV10-3 and TRBJ1-1; 8 nucleotides align to TRBD1. The CDR3 extends over 14 amino acids. CDR1 and CDR2 (germline): ENHRY, SYGVKD. Unmatched junction bases numbered 10, after V lost 9 bases and J lost 4 bases. The chain's CDR3 is CAISIGQGPTEAFF. CDR3 sequence (DNA): TGTGCCATAAGCATTGGACAGGGTCCCACTGAAGCTTTCTTT.

This clone was seen only once. V and J are TRBV27 and TRBJ1-4; TRBD1 matches at 7 bases. With 3 bases clipped from V and 5 bases from J, the junction kept 9 bases outside the gene matches. Germline CDR1 is MNHEY and CDR2 is SMNVEV (reference sequence). The CDR3 spans 16 residues. The CDR3 DNA sequence: TGTGCCAGCAGTTTTATGGACAGGCACAGGAATGAAAAACTGTTTTTT. Its translation is CASSFMDRHRNEKLFF.

The chain carries TRBV19 and TRBJ1-2; possible D gene TRBD1, 5 bases. Trimming took off 5 bases at V and 4 bases at J, with 11 bases between the two ends. Per the germline V gene, CDR1 is LNHDA and CDR2 is SQIVND (reference sequence). This CDR3 contains 13 residues. DNA of the CDR3: TGTGCCAGTAGTGCGCAGGGCGGCTATGGCTACACCTTC. Translation: CASSAQGGYGYTF.

The genes are TRBV7-9 and TRBJ1-2; tentatively, D is TRBD1 (5 bases). Germline V gene data show CDR1 as SEHNR and CDR2 as FQNEAQ (reference sequence). The V and J ends lost 5 bases and 8 bases respectively, with 18 bases between them. CDR3 length: 14 residues. CDR3 region: CASSPPRDLLGYTF. The CDR3 DNA reads as TGTGCCAGCAGCCCACCCAGGGATCTTTTGGGCTACACCTTC.

The rearrangement joins TRBV7-3 to TRBJ1-1; D is possibly TRBD1 (5 bases). The germline gives CDR1 SGHTA, CDR2 FQGTGA. The CDR3 runs to 14 residues. V lost 2 bases to trimming and J lost 5 bases, with 12 bases between them. The CDR3 reads CASSLHAGLTEAFF. The CDR3, as DNA: TGTGCCAGCAGCTTACACGCAGGGCTTACTGAAGCTTTCTTT.

The CDR3 DNA reads as TGTGCCAGCAGCCAAGAAAGCGGGGGCGAGCAGTACTTC. Translating it yields CASSQESGGEQYF. The chain employs TRBV3-1 (or the pseudogene TRBV3-2) and TRBJ2-7; 8 nucleotides agree with TRBD2. The germline CDR1 and CDR2 sequences are LGHDT and YNNKEL (reference sequence). This CDR3 contains 13 residues. Trimming cost V 0 bases and J 6 bases; bases outside gene matches: 1.